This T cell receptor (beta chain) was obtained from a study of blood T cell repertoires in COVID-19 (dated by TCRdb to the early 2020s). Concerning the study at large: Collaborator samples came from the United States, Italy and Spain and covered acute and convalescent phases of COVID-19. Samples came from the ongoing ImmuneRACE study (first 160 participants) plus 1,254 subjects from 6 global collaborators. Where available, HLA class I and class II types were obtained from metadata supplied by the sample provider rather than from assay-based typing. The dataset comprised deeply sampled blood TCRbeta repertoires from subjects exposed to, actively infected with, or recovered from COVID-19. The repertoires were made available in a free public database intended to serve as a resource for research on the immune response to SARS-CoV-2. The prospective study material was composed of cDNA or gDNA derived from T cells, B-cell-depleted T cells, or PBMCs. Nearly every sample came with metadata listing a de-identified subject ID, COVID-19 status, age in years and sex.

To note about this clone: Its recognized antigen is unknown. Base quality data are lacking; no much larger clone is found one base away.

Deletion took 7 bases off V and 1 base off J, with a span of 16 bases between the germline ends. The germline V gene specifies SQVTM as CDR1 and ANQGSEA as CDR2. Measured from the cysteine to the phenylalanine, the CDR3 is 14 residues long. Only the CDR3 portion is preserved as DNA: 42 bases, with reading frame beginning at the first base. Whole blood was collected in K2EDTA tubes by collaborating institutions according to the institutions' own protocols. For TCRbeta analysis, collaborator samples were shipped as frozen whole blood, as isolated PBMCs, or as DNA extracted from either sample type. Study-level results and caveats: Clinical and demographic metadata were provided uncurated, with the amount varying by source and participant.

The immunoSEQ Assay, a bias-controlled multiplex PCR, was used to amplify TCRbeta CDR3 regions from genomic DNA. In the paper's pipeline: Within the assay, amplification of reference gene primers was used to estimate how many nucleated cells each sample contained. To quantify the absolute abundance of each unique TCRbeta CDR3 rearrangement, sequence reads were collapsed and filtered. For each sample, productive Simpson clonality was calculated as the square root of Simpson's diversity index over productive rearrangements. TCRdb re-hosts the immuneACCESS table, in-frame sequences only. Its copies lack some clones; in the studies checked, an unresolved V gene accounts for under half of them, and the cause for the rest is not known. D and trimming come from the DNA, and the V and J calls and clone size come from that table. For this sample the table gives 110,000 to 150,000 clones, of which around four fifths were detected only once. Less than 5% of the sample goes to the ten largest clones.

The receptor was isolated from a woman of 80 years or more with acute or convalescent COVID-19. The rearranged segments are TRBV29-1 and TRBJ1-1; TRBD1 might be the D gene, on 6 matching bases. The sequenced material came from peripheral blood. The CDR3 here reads CSAANRVRNTEAFF. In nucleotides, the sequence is TGCAGCGCTGCAAACAGGGTAAGGAACACTGAAGCTTTCTTT.